The 5 T cell receptor beta chains below all came from one sample that was sequenced in a study of OX40 agonist ivuxolimab in advanced cancers. Clones were sequenced by immunoSEQ multiplex PCR, and TCRdb holds only the in-frame ones, with some missing. The sample has approximately 50,000 clones; about 94% are singletons. The sequencing used CD4+ or CD8+ T cells sorted from blood, collected in a trial of the OX40 agonist ivuxolimab. These TCRs come from an adult with an advanced solid tumor such as melanoma, head and neck, liver or kidney cancer.

This clone was counted once. This chain connects TRBV12-2 to TRBJ2-1; TRBD2 is the table's D call and was not checked against the DNA. TRBV12-2 is a pseudogene locus. The CDR3 spans 13 residues. The CDR3 bases are TGTGCAAGTCGCTTTACTACCTACAATGAGCAGTTCTTC. Translation: CASRFTTYNEQFF.

The chain joins TRBV5-1 to TRBJ2-7; 7 bases line up with TRBD2. With 2 bases clipped from V and 3 bases from J, the junction kept 5 bases outside the gene matches. Germline CDR1 reads SGHRS; CDR2 reads YFSETQ. The CDR3 sequence is 14 residues long. The CDR3 here is CASSFYSGDYEQYF. The CDR3 region has the DNA TGCGCCAGCAGCTTTTACAGCGGGGACTACGAGCAGTACTTC.

The V gene is TRBV19, the J gene TRBJ2-2; D unclear. CDR3 length equals 12 residues. V was pared by 6 bases and J by 7 bases, with 9 bases between. CDR1 is LNHDA and CDR2 is SQIVND in the germline V gene (reference sequence). CDR3 residues: CASRRRGGELFF. The CDR3 region has the DNA TGTGCCAGTAGGAGGCGTGGCGGGGAGCTGTTTTTT.

The chain is built from TRBV9 and TRBJ2-1; D possibly corresponds to TRBD2 (5 bases). This CDR3 region has 11 residues. Per germline, CDR1 SGDLS and CDR2 YYNGEE. V lost 7 bases to trimming and J lost 5 bases, with 7 bases between them. The CDR3 nucleotides read TGTGCCAGCCGAGGGAACAATGAGCAGTTCTTC. As protein: CASRGNNEQFF.

The gene calls are TRBV27 and TRBJ2-3; D is unclear. The CDR3 consists of 14 residues. Trimming took off 2 bases at V and 2 bases at J, with 8 bases between the two ends. Germline-derived CDR1 and CDR2 are MNHEY and SMNVEV (reference sequence). CDR3 nucleotide sequence: TGTGCCAGCAGTTTAGCGGCCTACACAGATACGCAGTATTTT. This codes for CASSLAAYTDTQYF.